These 14 T cell receptor beta chains share one sample of origin, sequenced in a study of CD4 T cell repertoires in COVID-19. Sequenced by immunoSEQ multiplex PCR; TCRdb stores in-frame clones only, minus some. The sample lists tens of thousands of clones; about four fifths were seen once. The sequencing here drew on CD4+ T cells from peripheral blood, taken after recovery from COVID-19. Receptors originate from a human donor who had COVID-19.

The rearrangement uses TRBV10-3 and TRBJ1-2, with 9 bases identical to TRBD1. CDR1 is ENHRY, CDR2 SYGVKD, per germline. V trimming: 5 bases; J trimming: 4 bases; junction bases outside the gene matches: 2. There are 13 residues in the CDR3. CDR3 protein: CAISQDRGYGYTF. CDR3 bases: TGTGCCATCAGTCAGGACAGGGGCTATGGCTACACCTTC.

The chain employs TRBV20-1 and TRBJ1-2; D gene ambiguous. Trimming took off 4 bases at V and 6 bases at J, with 9 bases between the two ends. The CDR3 is made up of 11 amino acids. Per germline, CDR1 DFQATT and CDR2 SNEGSKA (reference sequence). The CDR3 protein is CSAIPLDGYTF. The CDR3 region has the DNA TGCAGTGCTATCCCTCTGGATGGCTACACCTTC.

This chain joins TRBV3-1 (or the pseudogene TRBV3-2) and TRBJ2-1, with D unclear. The CDR3 runs to 16 residues. Germline loops: CDR1 LGHDT, CDR2 YNNKEL (reference sequence). The V gene lost 1 base and the J gene lost 9 bases, with 19 bases spanning the gap. CDR3 region: CASSQAQASPLGEQFF. The DNA for the CDR3 is TGTGCCAGCAGCCAAGCCCAAGCCTCCCCCCTGGGTGAGCAGTTCTTC.

The chain links TRBV18 to TRBJ1-5; tentatively, D is TRBD1 (6 bases). The CDR3 is 17 amino acids. Trimming shortened V by 4 bases and J by 5 bases, and 21 bases separated the two germline ends. CDR1 KGHSH and CDR2 LQKENI come from the germline V gene. The CDR3 DNA reads as TGTGCCAGCTCACTAACCGACCTCACATCAGGGGATCAGCCCCAGCATTTT. It translates to CASSLTDLTSGDQPQHF.

The chain has TRBV5-6 and TRBJ2-5; D perhaps matches TRBD1 (6 bases). With 2 bases removed from V and 4 bases from J, the gap between germline ends came to 15 bases. The CDR3 extends over 15 amino acids. Germline V lookup: CDR1 SGHDT, CDR2 YYEEEE. The CDR3 reads CASSLRKLGGETQYF. The CDR3 bases are TGTGCCAGCAGCTTAAGGAAATTAGGGGGAGAGACCCAGTACTTC.

This chain links TRBV19 with TRBJ2-7, with TRBD2 as a possible D gene (6 bases). CDR1 is LNHDA, CDR2 SQIVND, per germline (reference sequence). The germline V and J ends were trimmed by 2 bases and 3 bases, with 11 bases remaining between them. The CDR3 covers 14 residues. CDR3 region: CASSIRQGGYEQYF. The CDR3 region has the DNA TGTGCCAGTAGTATAAGGCAGGGAGGCTACGAGCAGTACTTC. Complete variable domain (other parts from reference TRBV19 and TRBJ2-7): DGGITQSPKYLFRKEGQNVTLSCEQNLNHDAMYWYRQDPGQGLRLIYYSQIVNDFQKGDIAEGYSVSREKKESFPLTVTSAQKNPTAFYLCASSIRQGGYEQYFGPGTRLTVT.

The rearrangement uses TRBV3-1 (or the pseudogene TRBV3-2) and TRBJ1-4; 7 bases agree with TRBD1. The CDR3 extends over 15 amino acids. The ends lost 4 bases at V and 3 bases at J; junction bases unmatched: 5. Per the germline V gene, CDR1 is LGHDT and CDR2 is YNNKEL (reference sequence). CDR3 in DNA: TGTGCCAGCAGCCCGAAGGGGACAGCTAATGAAAAACTGTTTTTT. It encodes CASSPKGTANEKLFF.

V and J are TRBV4-2 and TRBJ2-1; perhaps TRBD1 as D (5 bases). CDR1 is LGHNA, CDR2 YNFKEQ, per germline. V was trimmed by 1 base and J by 8 bases, leaving 9 bases between them. The CDR3 covers 13 residues. The CDR3 nucleotides read TGTGCCAGCAGCCAAGTGGGCAGGGATGAGCAGTTCTTC. Its translation: CASSQVGRDEQFF.

V is TRBV7-9 and J is TRBJ1-2; D is unresolved. V lost 0 bases and J 2 bases, leaving 10 bases between the germline ends. Germline CDR1 and CDR2: SEHNR and FQNEAQ (reference sequence). CDR3 length equals 15 residues. DNA of the CDR3: TGTGCCAGCAGCTTAGCGCAGGTACTCAACTATGGCTACACCTTC. The encoded protein is CASSLAQVLNYGYTF.

The CDR3 DNA reads TGTGCCAGCAGTTCCTACGATCGGGACTACGAGCAGTACTTC. Protein product: CASSSYDRDYEQYF. The rearrangement links TRBV28 to TRBJ2-7; weak D call: TRBD2 (5 bases). V gave up 4 bases and J gave up 3 bases, with 13 bases separating them. This CDR3 comprises 14 residues. CDR1 and CDR2 (germline): MDHEN, SYDVKM.

The chain carries TRBV10-1 and TRBJ1-1, with 10 positions matching TRBD1. With V trimmed by 4 bases and J by 3 bases, 5 bases remained unmatched. Germline V lookup: CDR1 WNHNN, CDR2 SYGVQD (reference sequence). This CDR3 is 15 amino acids long. This CDR3 is CASSGGTGADTEAFF. For the CDR3, the DNA is TGCGCCAGCAGTGGAGGGACAGGGGCGGACACTGAAGCTTTCTTT.

This chain links TRBV2 with TRBJ2-2, with 9 bases aligning to TRBD2. The CDR3 loop spans 16 amino acids. The V gene end was trimmed by 4 bases and the J gene end by 1 base; junction bases not matched to a gene: 4. The germline V gene encodes CDR1 SNHLY and CDR2 FYNNEI. The CDR3 loop reads CASSVPRGGNTGELFF. The CDR3 bases are TGTGCCAGCAGTGTTCCGCGGGGGGGGAACACCGGGGAGCTGTTTTTT.

The chain recombines TRBV19 with TRBJ1-4; maybe TRBD1 (5 bases). The germline gives CDR1 LNHDA, CDR2 SQIVND (reference sequence). Deletions cut 2 bases from V and 2 bases from J, with 15 bases between. The CDR3 spans 17 residues. This CDR3 reads CASSIPREVATNEKLFF. The CDR3 region has the DNA TGTGCCAGTAGTATACCCAGGGAAGTAGCGACTAATGAAAAACTGTTTTTT.

The chain is built from TRBV9 and TRBJ1-5, with 9 bases matching TRBD1. Germline values: CDR1 SGDLS, CDR2 YYNGEE. The ends lost 0 bases at V and 2 bases at J; junction bases unmatched: 15. The CDR3 is 20 residues long. The CDR3 region is CASSVAPRDRECGGNQPQHF. CDR3 in DNA: TGTGCCAGCAGCGTAGCCCCAAGGGACAGGGAGTGTGGTGGCAATCAGCCCCAGCATTTT.